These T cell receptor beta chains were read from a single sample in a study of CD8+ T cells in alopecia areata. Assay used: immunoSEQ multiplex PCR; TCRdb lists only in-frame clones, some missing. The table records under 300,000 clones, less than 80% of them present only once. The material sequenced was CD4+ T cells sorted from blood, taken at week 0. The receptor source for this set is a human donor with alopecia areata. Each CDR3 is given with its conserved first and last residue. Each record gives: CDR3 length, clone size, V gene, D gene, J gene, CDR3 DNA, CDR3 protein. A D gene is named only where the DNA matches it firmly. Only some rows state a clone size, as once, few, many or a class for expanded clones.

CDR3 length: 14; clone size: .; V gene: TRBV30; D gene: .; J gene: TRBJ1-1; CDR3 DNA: TGTGCCTGGAGTGTACGTCTGGCAGACACTGAAGCTTTCTTT; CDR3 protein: CAWSVRLADTEAFF
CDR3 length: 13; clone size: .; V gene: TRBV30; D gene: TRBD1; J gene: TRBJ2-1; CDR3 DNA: TGTGCCTGGAGTAGGGGACAGCTCAATGAGCAGTTCTTC; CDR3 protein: CAWSRGQLNEQFF
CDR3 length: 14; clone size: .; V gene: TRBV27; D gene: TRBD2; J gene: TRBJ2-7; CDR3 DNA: TGTGCCAGCAAGAGTCTAGCGGGGCTCTACGAGCAGTACTTC; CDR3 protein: CASKSLAGLYEQYF
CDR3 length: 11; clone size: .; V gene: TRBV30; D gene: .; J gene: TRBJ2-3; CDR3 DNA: TGTGCCTGGAGTAGGGGGTACAGGGAGTATTTT; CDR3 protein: CAWSRGYREYF
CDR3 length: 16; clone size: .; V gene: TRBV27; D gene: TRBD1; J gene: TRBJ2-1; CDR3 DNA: TGTGCCAGCAGTTTAAGGGCCGGGACAGGGGTCAATGAGCAGTTCTTC; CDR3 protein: CASSLRAGTGVNEQFF
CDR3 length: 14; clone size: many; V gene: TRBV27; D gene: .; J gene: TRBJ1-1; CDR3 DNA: TGTGCCAGCAGTCCCTTTGCCCTTATCACTGAAGCTTTCTTT; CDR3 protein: CASSPFALITEAFF
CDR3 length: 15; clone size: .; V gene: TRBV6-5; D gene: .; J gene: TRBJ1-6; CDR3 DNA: TGTGCCAGCAGTCGAGGACAGCCGGGCGATTCACCCCTCCACTTT; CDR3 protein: CASSRGQPGDSPLHF
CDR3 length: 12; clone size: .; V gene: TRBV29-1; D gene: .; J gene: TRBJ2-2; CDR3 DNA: TGCAGCGTTGAGGAGAACACCGGGGAGCTGTTTTTT; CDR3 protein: CSVEENTGELFF
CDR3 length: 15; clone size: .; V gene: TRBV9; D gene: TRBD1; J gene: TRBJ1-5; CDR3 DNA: TGTGCCAGCAGCCGGGGACAGGGGGCCAATCAGCCCCAGCATTTT; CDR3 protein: CASSRGQGANQPQHF
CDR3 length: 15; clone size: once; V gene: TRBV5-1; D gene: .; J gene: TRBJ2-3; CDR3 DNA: TGCGCCAGCAGCTTGGTACAGGGACATTGGGATACGCAGTATTTT; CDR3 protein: CASSLVQGHWDTQYF
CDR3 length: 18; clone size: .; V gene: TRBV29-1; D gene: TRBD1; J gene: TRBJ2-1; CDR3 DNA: TGCAGCGTTGAAGAACCCGGCCGGGACAGGGCGGGCTACAATGAGCAGTTCTTC; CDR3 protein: CSVEEPGRDRAGYNEQFF
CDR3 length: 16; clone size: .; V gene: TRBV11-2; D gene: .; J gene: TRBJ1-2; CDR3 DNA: TGTGCCAGCAGCTTAGGTGTCCCCCTTATGATTGCTGGCTACACCTTC; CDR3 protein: CASSLGVPLMIAGYTF
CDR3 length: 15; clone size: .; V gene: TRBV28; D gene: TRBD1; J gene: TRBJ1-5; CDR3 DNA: TGTGCCAGCAGCCCTGGACAGGTTAGAAATCAGCCCCAGCATTTT; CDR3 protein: CASSPGQVRNQPQHF
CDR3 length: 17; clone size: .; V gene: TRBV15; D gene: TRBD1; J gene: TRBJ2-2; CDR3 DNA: TGTGCCACCAGCAATCCTGGGTACAGGGGAGCCGCCGGGGAGCTGTTTTTT; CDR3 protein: CATSNPGYRGAAGELFF
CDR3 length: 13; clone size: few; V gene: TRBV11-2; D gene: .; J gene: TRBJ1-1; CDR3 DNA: TGTGCCAGCAGCTTGGGTGTTTGGGACGGGGCTTTCTTT; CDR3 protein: CASSLGVWDGAFF
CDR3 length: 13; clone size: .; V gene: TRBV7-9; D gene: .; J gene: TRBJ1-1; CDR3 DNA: TGTGCCAGCCTCCGGGACATCGGCACTGAAGCTTTCTTT; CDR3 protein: CASLRDIGTEAFF
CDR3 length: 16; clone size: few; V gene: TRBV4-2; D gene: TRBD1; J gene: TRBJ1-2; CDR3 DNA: TGTGCCAGCAGCCAATCCGGGACAGGGGATTACTATGGCTACACCTTC; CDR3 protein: CASSQSGTGDYYGYTF
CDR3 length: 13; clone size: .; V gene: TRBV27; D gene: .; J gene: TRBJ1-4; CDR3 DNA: TGTGCCAGCAAATTCAGGTTTAATGAAAAACTGTTTTTT; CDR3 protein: CASKFRFNEKLFF
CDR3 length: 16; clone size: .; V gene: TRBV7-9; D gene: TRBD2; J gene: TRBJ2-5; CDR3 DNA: TGTGCCAGCAGCTTAGGGCGGACTAGCGGGGAAGAGACCCAGTACTTC; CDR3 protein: CASSLGRTSGEETQYF
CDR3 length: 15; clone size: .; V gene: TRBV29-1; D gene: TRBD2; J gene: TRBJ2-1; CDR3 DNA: TGCAGCGTTGATGGCGGGGGGGCCTCCTACAATGAGCAGTTCTTC; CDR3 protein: CSVDGGGASYNEQFF
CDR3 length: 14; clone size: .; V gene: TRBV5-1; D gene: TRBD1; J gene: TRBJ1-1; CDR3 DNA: TGCGCCAGCAGCTTGACAGGGGGTGAAACTGAAGCTTTCTTT; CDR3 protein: CASSLTGGETEAFF
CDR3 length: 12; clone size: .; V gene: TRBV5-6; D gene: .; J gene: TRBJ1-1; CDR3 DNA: TGTGCCAGCAGTAGGGTGAACACTGAAGCTTTCTTT; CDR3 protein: CASSRVNTEAFF
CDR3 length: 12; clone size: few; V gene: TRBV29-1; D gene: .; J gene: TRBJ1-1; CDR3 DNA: TGCAGCGTTGAGCAGGGATACGGTGAAGCTTTCTTT; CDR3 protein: CSVEQGYGEAFF
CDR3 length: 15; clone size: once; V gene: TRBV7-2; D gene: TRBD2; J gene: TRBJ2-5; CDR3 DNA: TGTGCCAGCAGCCCCGGGGCTAGCGGGGGGGAGACCCAGTACTTC; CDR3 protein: CASSPGASGGETQYF
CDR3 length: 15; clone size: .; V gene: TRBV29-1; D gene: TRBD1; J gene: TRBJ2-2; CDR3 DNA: TGCAGCGCCGGACGGCGACAGGGCGGAACCGGGGAGCTGTTTTTT; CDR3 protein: CSAGRRQGGTGELFF
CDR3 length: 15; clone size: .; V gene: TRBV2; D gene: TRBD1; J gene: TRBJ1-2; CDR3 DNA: TGTGCCAGCAGCGCTGGACAGGGTACGCAGGAGGGCTACACCTTC; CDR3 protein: CASSAGQGTQEGYTF
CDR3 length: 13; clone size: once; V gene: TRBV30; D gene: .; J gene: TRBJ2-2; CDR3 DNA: TGTGCCTGGAGTTCCTTGGGCCACGGGGAGCTGTTTTTT; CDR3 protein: CAWSSLGHGELFF
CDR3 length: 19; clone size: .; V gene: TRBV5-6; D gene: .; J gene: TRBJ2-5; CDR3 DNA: TGTGCCAGCAGCTTGGAGGGTTTACGACTAGAACTTCCCCAAGAGACCCAGTACTTC; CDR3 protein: CASSLEGLRLELPQETQYF
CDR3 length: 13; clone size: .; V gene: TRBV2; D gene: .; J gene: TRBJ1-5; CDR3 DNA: TGTGCCAGCAGTGAGGACGGTTATCAGCCCCAGCATTTT; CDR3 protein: CASSEDGYQPQHF
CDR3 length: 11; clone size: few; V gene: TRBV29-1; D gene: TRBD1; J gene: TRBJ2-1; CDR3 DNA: TGCAGTACGCAGGGGGCAGGCGAGCAGTTCTTC; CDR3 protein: CSTQGAGEQFF
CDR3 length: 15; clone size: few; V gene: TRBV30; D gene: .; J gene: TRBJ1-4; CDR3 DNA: TGTGCCTGGAGAGGGTTAGGGGCGTCAAATGAAAAACTGTTTTTT; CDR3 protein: CAWRGLGASNEKLFF
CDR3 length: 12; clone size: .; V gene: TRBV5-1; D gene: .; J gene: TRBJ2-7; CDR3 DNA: TGCGCCAGCAGCGCGGGGTACTACGAGCAGTACTTC; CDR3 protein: CASSAGYYEQYF
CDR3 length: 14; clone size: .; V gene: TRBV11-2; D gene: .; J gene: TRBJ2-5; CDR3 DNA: TGTGCCAGCAGCCCCGGACCGCACCAAGAGACCCAGTACTTC; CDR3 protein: CASSPGPHQETQYF
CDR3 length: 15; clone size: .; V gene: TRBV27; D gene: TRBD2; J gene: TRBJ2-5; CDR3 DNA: TGTGCCAGCAGTCCGCGGCGGGGGGGCCTCGAGACCCAGTACTTC; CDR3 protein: CASSPRRGGLETQYF
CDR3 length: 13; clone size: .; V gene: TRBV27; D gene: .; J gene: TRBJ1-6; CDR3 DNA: TGTGCCAGCAGTTTCGTAGGTAGATCACCCCTCCACTTT; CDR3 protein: CASSFVGRSPLHF
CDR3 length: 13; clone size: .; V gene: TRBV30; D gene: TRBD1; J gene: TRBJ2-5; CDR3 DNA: TGTGCCTGGATGAGGGACAGAAGAGAGACCCAGTACTTC; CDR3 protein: CAWMRDRRETQYF
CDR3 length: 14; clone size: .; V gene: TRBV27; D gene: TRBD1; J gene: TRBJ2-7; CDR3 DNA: TGTGCCAGCAGCCTGGACAGGGACCGATGGGAGCAGTACTTC; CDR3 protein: CASSLDRDRWEQYF
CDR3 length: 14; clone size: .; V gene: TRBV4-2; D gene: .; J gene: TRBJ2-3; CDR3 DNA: TGTGCCAGCAGCCTTGGCACAGCGACAGATACGCAGTATTTT; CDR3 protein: CASSLGTATDTQYF
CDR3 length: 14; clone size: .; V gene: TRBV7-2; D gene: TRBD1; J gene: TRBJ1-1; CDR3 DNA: TGTGCCAGCAGCCCGACAGGGGCGAACACTGAAGCTTTCTTT; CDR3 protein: CASSPTGANTEAFF
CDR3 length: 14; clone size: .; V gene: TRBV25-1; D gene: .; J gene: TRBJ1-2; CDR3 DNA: TGTGCCAGCAGTGACCCCGGACAGCACTATGGCTACACCTTC; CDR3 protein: CASSDPGQHYGYTF
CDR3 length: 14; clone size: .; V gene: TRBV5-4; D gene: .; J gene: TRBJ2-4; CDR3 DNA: TGTGCCAGCAGCTCTTCCCTAGCCAAAAACATTCAGTACTTC; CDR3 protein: CASSSSLAKNIQYF
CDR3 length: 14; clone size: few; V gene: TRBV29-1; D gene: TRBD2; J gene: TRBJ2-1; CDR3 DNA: TGCAGCGTTGACCAACTAGCGGGGGGGAATGAGCAGTTCTTC; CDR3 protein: CSVDQLAGGNEQFF
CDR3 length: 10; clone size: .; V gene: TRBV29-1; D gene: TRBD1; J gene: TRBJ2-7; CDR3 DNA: TGCAGCGGCAGTAACAGGGGGCTTGATTTC; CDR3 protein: CSGSNRGLDF